Each of the 25 T cell receptor beta chains below was sequenced from the same sample in a study of blood T cell repertoires in COVID-19. Sequencing used immunoSEQ multiplex PCR; TCRdb keeps in-frame clones, though not all of them. This table has approximately 35,000 clones, roughly 85% appearing once. Sequenced input: peripheral blood. Receptors were obtained from a man between 60 and 70 years old with active COVID-19.

The CDR3 protein is CASSPGTSGGNEQFF. CDR3 coding DNA: TGTGCCAGCAGCCCGGGGACTAGCGGAGGCAATGAGCAGTTCTTC. This chain connects TRBV14 to TRBJ2-1, with TRBD2 identical over 11 bases. Germline trimming cut 4 bases from V and 6 bases from J; bases unmatched to any gene: 5. Germline V lookup: CDR1 SGHDN, CDR2 FVKESK. There are 15 residues in the CDR3. The full variable domain, completed using reference TRBV14 and TRBJ2-1, is EAGVTQFPSHSVIEKGQTVTLRCDPISGHDNLYWYRRVMGKEIKFLLHFVKESKQDESGMPNNRFLAERTGGTYSTLKVQPAELEDSGVYFCASSPGTSGGNEQFFGPGTRLTVL.

The gene calls are TRBV19 and TRBJ1-1, with 7 bases identical to TRBD1. The ends lost 1 base at V and 4 bases at J; junction bases unmatched: 9. Germline V CDR1 and CDR2: LNHDA, SQIVND (reference sequence). CDR3 length: 16 residues. As DNA, the CDR3 is TGTGCCAGTAGTATAGCTAGGGGGCTAGCCCCCACTGAAGCTTTCTTT. Protein sequence: CASSIARGLAPTEAFF.

This clone occurred once. The CDR3 protein is CASSELAARDEQYF. The DNA of the CDR3 is TGCGCCAGCAGTGAGCTAGCGGCGAGAGACGAGCAGTACTTC. The V gene is TRBV10-1, the J gene TRBJ2-7; 7 nucleotides line up with TRBD2. In germline, CDR1 is WNHNN, CDR2 SYGVQD (reference sequence). The V and J ends lost 2 bases and 5 bases, in that order; junction bases with no gene match: 6. The length of the CDR3 is 14 residues.

The V call is TRBV7-2, the J call TRBJ2-1; D possibly corresponds to TRBD1 (6 bases). The germline gives CDR1 SGHTA, CDR2 FQGNSA. V lost 5 bases to trimming and J lost 10 bases, with 18 bases between them. The CDR3 runs 14 residues. The CDR3 region is CASSPDPGAREQFF. In DNA, the CDR3 is TGTGCCAGCAGCCCGGACCCAGGGGCCCGGGAGCAGTTCTTC.

This chain links TRBV5-4 with TRBJ2-7, with 10 bases lining up with TRBD2. Looked up from germline, CDR1 is SGHNT and CDR2 is YYREEE (reference sequence). This CDR3 has 13 amino acids. With 4 bases clipped from V and 9 bases from J, the junction kept 7 bases outside the gene matches. The CDR3 spells CASSIIAGGPQYV. The CDR3 DNA follows: TGTGCCAGCAGCATCATAGCGGGAGGACCGCAGTACGTC.

This chain uses TRBV18 with TRBJ1-1; D gene uncertain. Germline V gene sequence: CDR1 KGHSH, CDR2 LQKENI. This CDR3 has 15 amino acids. Trimming cost V 1 base and J 3 bases, with 12 bases left between them. The CDR3 nucleotides are TGTGCCAGCTCACCACGGGGAGGTTGGGACACTGAAGCTTTCTTT. Its protein product is CASSPRGGWDTEAFF.

The gene calls are TRBV5-4 and TRBJ2-3; the D is unclear. This CDR3 region has 12 residues. V was clipped by 6 bases and J by 2 bases, with 7 bases between them. Germline V lookup: CDR1 SGHNT, CDR2 YYREEE (reference sequence). CDR3 sequence (DNA): TGTGCCAGCAACGGTTTCACAGATACGCAGTATTTT. Its protein is CASNGFTDTQYF.

This rearrangement joins TRBV6-5 to TRBJ1-1; D remains ambiguous. From germline, CDR1 is MNHEY and CDR2 SVGAGI. Trimming pared 7 bases from V and 4 bases from J, leaving 16 bases between. The CDR3 consists of 14 residues. The CDR3 loop reads CASTPRRGSTEAFF. The CDR3 DNA sequence: TGTGCCAGCACCCCAAGACGGGGTAGCACTGAAGCTTTCTTT.

This chain links TRBV29-1 with TRBJ1-1; D gene ambiguous. The CDR3 has 11 amino acids. Germline values: CDR1 SQVTM, CDR2 ANQGSEA. V was clipped by 6 bases and J by 5 bases, with 10 bases between them. The chain's CDR3 is CSVRLRTEAFF. As DNA, the CDR3 is TGCAGCGTGCGGCTTCGGACTGAAGCTTTCTTT.

The chain couples TRBV20-1 to TRBJ2-7; 11 positions match TRBD2. The CDR3 sequence is 14 residues long. CDR1 and CDR2 (germline): DFQATT, SNEGSKA (reference sequence). After removal of 3 bases from V and 3 bases from J, the junction contained 4 bases not matched to a gene. The CDR3 sequence is CSASLAGGVYEQYF. The CDR3 coding sequence is TGCAGTGCTAGTCTAGCGGGAGGTGTCTACGAGCAGTACTTC.

This clone came up a few times. The rearrangement joins TRBV19 to TRBJ1-5; unclear D gene. In germline, CDR1 is LNHDA, CDR2 SQIVND (reference sequence). V was shortened by 6 bases and J by 12 bases, with 15 bases between the two germline ends. The CDR3 is made up of 12 amino acids. The CDR3 loop reads CASRSGDKGQHF. CDR3 DNA: TGTGCCAGTAGATCGGGAGATAAGGGCCAGCATTTT.

This rearrangement joins TRBV10-3 to TRBJ2-7; no reliable D call. The CDR3 totals 14 residues. Germline V CDR1 and CDR2: ENHRY, SYGVKD. V was shortened by 2 bases and J by 7 bases, with 15 bases between the two germline ends. CDR3 in amino acids: CAISESSYPVEQYF. The CDR3 DNA sequence: TGTGCCATCAGTGAGAGTAGCTACCCAGTTGAGCAGTACTTC.

This clone was observed once. This chain connects TRBV28 to TRBJ2-7; D possibly corresponds to TRBD1 (5 bases). The CDR3 is 13 amino acids. The germline V gene encodes CDR1 MDHEN and CDR2 SYDVKM. Trimming left V 6 bases short and J 2 bases short, with 11 bases between. CDR3 in DNA: TGTGCCAGCAGGACCTCAGGGACCTACGAGCAGTACTTC. Translated, it gives CASRTSGTYEQYF.

The chain links TRBV6-5 to TRBJ2-1; 10 nucleotides align to TRBD2. Germline assignment: CDR1 MNHEY and CDR2 SVGAGI. The CDR3 consists of 14 residues. V lost 7 bases and J lost 5; bases outside the gene matches: 5. The CDR3 DNA follows: TGTGCCAGCACCCTAGCGGGAGACCACAATGAGCAGTTCTTC. Its protein product is CASTLAGDHNEQFF.

This clone has just one count. The V gene is TRBV4-1, the J gene TRBJ2-1; no firm D call. Trimming pared 1 base from V and 0 bases from J, leaving 10 bases between. Germline V gene lookup returns CDR1 MGHRA and CDR2 YSYEKL. This CDR3 has 16 amino acids. The CDR3 sequence is CASSQGAASSYNEQFF. Written as DNA, the CDR3 is TGCGCCAGCAGCCAAGGGGCCGCGAGCTCCTACAATGAGCAGTTCTTC.

The chain uses TRBV10-3 and TRBJ2-7; the D is unclear. The CDR3 has 12 residues. V lost 8 bases to trimming and J lost 6 bases, with 14 bases between them. The V gene's germline CDR1 is ENHRY and CDR2 SYGVKD. CDR3 DNA sequence: TGTGCCATCTTGAATTTAGTTGGCGAGCAGTACTTC. Translating gives CAILNLVGEQYF.

The chain joins TRBV11-2 to TRBJ2-1; 9 bases align to TRBD2. The CDR3 is made up of 16 amino acids. The germline V gene encodes CDR1 SGHAT and CDR2 FQNNGV. Trimming cost V 0 bases and J 12 bases; bases outside gene matches: 12. CDR3 loop: CASSLDLLAGTAGQFF. The CDR3 nucleotides read TGTGCCAGCAGCTTAGATCTTCTAGCGGGGACCGCCGGGCAGTTCTTC. The full variable domain, in which reference TRBV11-2 and TRBJ2-1 provide the parts outside the CDR3, is EAGVAQSPRYKIIEKRQSVAFWCNPISGHATLYWYQQILGQGPKLLIQFQNNGVVDDSQLPKDRFSAERLKGVDSTLKIQPAKLEDSAVYLCASSLDLLAGTAGQFFGPGTRLTVL.

This clone is a singleton in its sample. The chain recombines TRBV2 with TRBJ1-5, with 8 nucleotides matching TRBD1. The CDR3 runs 15 residues. Germline V CDR1 and CDR2: SNHLY, FYNNEI. After removal of 5 bases from V and 1 base from J, the junction contained 4 bases not matched to a gene. For the CDR3, the DNA is TGTGCCAGCAGTCAGGGGGCGAGGAGCAATCAGCCCCAGCATTTT. Amino acids: CASSQGARSNQPQHF. The full variable domain, with the rest looked up from reference TRBV2 and TRBJ1-5, is EPEVTQTPSHQVTQMGQEVILRCVPISNHLYFYWYRQILGQKVEFLVSFYNNEISEKSEIFDDQFSVERPDGSNFTLKIRSTKLEDSAMYFCASSQGARSNQPQHFGDGTRLSIL.

The chain combines TRBV19 with TRBJ2-1; 9 bases map to TRBD1. The V segment lost 8 bases and the J segment 8 bases; nucleotides outside the gene matches: 7. CDR1 is LNHDA and CDR2 is SQIVND in the germline V gene (reference sequence). The CDR3 totals 13 residues. DNA for the CDR3: TGTGCCAGTGCCCGGGACAGGGTTGATGAGCAGTTCTTC. Protein: CASARDRVDEQFF.

This clone was counted only a few times. The rearrangement uses TRBV28 and TRBJ2-7; weak D call: TRBD2 (5 bases). Trimming took off 8 bases at V and 0 bases at J, with 8 bases between the two ends. The CDR3 contains 12 residues. Germline values: CDR1 MDHEN, CDR2 SYDVKM. The CDR3 sequence is CASLRDSYEQYF. In DNA, the CDR3 is TGTGCCAGCCTCCGGGACTCCTACGAGCAGTACTTC.

The chain employs TRBV6-4 and TRBJ2-1, with 10 bases fitting TRBD2. The CDR3 covers 15 residues. Germline V gene data show CDR1 as MRHNA and CDR2 as SNTAGT. With V trimmed by 3 bases and J by 10 bases, 9 bases remained unmatched. CDR3: CASSEQAGGRTEQFF. CDR3 nucleotide sequence: TGTGCCAGCAGTGAACAAGCGGGAGGGCGGACAGAGCAGTTCTTC.

The chain uses TRBV24-1 and TRBJ2-1, with 12 bases fitting TRBD2. The CDR3 has 14 amino acids. The germline CDR1 and CDR2 sequences are KGHDR and SFDVKD. Germline trimming cut 7 bases from V and 9 bases from J; bases unmatched to any gene: 6. In nucleotides, the CDR3 is TGTGCCACCAGGACTAGCGGGAGCCGAAGTGAGCAGTTCTTC. Translating gives CATRTSGSRSEQFF.

CDR3 bases: TGTGCCAGCAGCCGACTAGCGGGAGGGGTGACCGGGGAGCTGTTTTTT. Encoded protein: CASSRLAGGVTGELFF. V gene TRBV5-4 combines with J gene TRBJ2-2; TRBD2 agrees at 14 bases. Unmatched junction bases numbered 4, after V lost 4 bases and J lost 5 bases. The CDR3 contains 16 residues. Germline V gene data show CDR1 as SGHNT and CDR2 as YYREEE (reference sequence).

The genes are TRBV5-1 and TRBJ2-3, with TRBD2 matching 9 bases. Germline-derived CDR1 and CDR2 are SGHRS and YFSETQ. The CDR3 length is 18 residues. The ends lost 3 bases at V and 6 bases at J; junction bases unmatched: 17. CDR3 in amino acids: CASSSRRPGAGGLDTQYF. CDR3 bases: TGCGCCAGCAGCTCCCGCCGCCCGGGGGCGGGAGGGCTGGATACGCAGTATTTT.

The CDR3 sequence is CASSPAKAGGTDTQYF. CDR3 sequence (DNA): TGTGCCAGCAGCCCGGCCAAGGCGGGAGGAACAGATACGCAGTATTTT. This chain joins TRBV5-4 and TRBJ2-3; TRBD2 matches at 8 bases. The CDR3 is 16 amino acids. Germline assignment: CDR1 SGHNT and CDR2 YYREEE (reference sequence). With 4 bases clipped from V and 3 bases from J, the junction kept 10 bases outside the gene matches.